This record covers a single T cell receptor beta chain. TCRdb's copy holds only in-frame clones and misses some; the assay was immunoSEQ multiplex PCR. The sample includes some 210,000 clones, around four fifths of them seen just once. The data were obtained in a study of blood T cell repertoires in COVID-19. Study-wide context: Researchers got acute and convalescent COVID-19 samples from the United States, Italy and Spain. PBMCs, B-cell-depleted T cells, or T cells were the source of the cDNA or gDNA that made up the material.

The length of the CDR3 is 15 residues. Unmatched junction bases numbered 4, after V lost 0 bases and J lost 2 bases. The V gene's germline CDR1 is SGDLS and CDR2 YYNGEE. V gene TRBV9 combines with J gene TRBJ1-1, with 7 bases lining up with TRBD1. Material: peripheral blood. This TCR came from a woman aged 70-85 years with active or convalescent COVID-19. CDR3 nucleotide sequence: TGTGCCAGCAGCGTAGGGGCAGGGGGTAACACTGAAGCTTTCTTT. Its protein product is CASSVGAGGNTEAFF.